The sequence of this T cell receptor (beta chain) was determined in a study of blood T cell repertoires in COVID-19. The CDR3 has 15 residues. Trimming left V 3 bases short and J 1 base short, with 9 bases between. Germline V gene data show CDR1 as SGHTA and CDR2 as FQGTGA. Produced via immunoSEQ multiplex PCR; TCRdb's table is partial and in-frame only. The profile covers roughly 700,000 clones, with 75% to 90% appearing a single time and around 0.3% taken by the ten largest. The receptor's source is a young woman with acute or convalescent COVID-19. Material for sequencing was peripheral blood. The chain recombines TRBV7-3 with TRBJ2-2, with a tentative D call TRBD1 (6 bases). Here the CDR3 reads CASSFGRGNTGELFF. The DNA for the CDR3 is TGTGCCAGCAGCTTTGGCAGGGGGAACACCGGGGAGCTGTTTTTT. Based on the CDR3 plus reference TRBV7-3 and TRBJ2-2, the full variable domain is GAGVSQTPSNKVTEKGKYVELRCDPISGHTALYWYRQSLGQGPEFLIYFQGTGAADDSGLPNDRFFAVRPEGSVSTLKIQRTERGDSAVYLCASSFGRGNTGELFFGEGSRLTVL.